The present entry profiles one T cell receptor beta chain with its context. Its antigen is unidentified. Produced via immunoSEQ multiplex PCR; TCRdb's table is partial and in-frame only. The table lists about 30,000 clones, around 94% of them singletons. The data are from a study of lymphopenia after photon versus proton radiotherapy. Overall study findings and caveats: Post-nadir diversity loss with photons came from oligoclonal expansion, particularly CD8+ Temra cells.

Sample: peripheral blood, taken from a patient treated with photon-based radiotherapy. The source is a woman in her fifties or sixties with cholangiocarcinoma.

CDR3 in amino acids: CASSYAAGVETQYF. The CDR3 nucleotides read TGTGCCAGCAGTTACGCCGCAGGGGTAGAGACCCAGTACTTC. This chain joins TRBV6-5 and TRBJ2-5; D may be TRBD1 (6 bases). CDR3 length: 14 residues. Germline lookup yields CDR1 MNHEY and CDR2 SVGAGI. V lost 2 bases and J lost 4, with 11 bases in between.